This TCR beta chain originates from a study of early T cells in non-severe SARS-CoV-2 infection. Looking at the study overall: It was bulk RNA from unsorted whole blood that was sequenced, and the chains were unpaired.

Individually, cDNA molecules had unique molecular identifiers attached to them. TCRdb re-called the 5' RACE reads through MiXCR, storing one row per CDR3 protein. The data contain 90,000 to 120,000 distinct CDR3 sequences, about 12% of them seen just once; the ten biggest clones take up around 3%. CDR3 length: 14 amino acids. The germline V gene encodes CDR1 KGHSH and CDR2 LQKENI. The V gene lost 3 bases and the J gene lost 3 bases, with 11 bases spanning the gap. The rearrangement joins TRBV18 to TRBJ1-1; D not certain. Sample: whole blood. The TCR comes from an adult who was a healthcare worker with PCR-confirmed SARS-CoV-2 infection or an uninfected control (not recorded which). The DNA for the CDR3 is TGTGCCAGCTCACCCAATCTAGGGTACACTGAAGCTTTCTTT. Residues: CASSPNLGYTEAFF.